This TCR beta chain is drawn from a study of blood T cell repertoires in COVID-19. Using immunoSEQ multiplex PCR, the repertoire was profiled, and TCRdb retains in-frame clones only, with some absent. Among about 260,000 clones, 85% to 90% were seen once, and the ten largest hold about 1.6%. Germline V gene data show CDR1 as MNHEY and CDR2 as SVGAGI. V shed 7 bases, J shed 3 bases, and the junction held 10 bases outside the gene matches. The CDR3 is made up of 15 amino acids. This chain uses TRBV6-5 with TRBJ1-2, with 8 bases fitting TRBD1. The receptor comes from a middle-aged woman who had recovered from COVID-19. The sequenced sample consisted of peripheral blood. DNA of the CDR3: TGTGCCAGCAACGACTTTTACAGGGGGGACTATGGCTACACCTTC. This translates into CASNDFYRGDYGYTF.